Below are 11 T cell receptor beta chains sequenced from a single sample in a study of early T cells in non-severe SARS-CoV-2 infection. TCRdb itself ran the 5' RACE reads through MiXCR, one entry per CDR3 protein. The table shows fewer than 50,000 distinct CDR3 sequences, with roughly 7% occurring only once. What was sequenced was whole blood. These receptors were taken from an adult who was a healthcare worker with PCR-confirmed SARS-CoV-2 infection or an uninfected control (not recorded which).

This clonotype was seen ten or more times. The J gene is TRBJ1-1, the V gene TRBV7-9, with 7 bases matching TRBD1. CDR1 is SEHNR, CDR2 FQNEAQ, per germline (reference sequence). Trimming cost V 5 bases and J 0 bases; bases outside gene matches: 6. The CDR3 is 15 residues long. The CDR3 here is CASSPTGRMNTEAFF. CDR3 nucleotides: TGTGCCAGCAGCCCGACAGGGAGGATGAACACTGAAGCTTTCTTT.

V and J are TRBV29-1 and TRBJ2-1; D may be TRBD1 or TRBD2 (5 bases each). From germline, CDR1 is SQVTM and CDR2 ANQGSEA. The CDR3 is 12 residues long. Trimming stripped 7 bases from V and 5 bases from J, with 12 bases between. The CDR3 loop reads CSGYGADNEQFF. The CDR3 DNA sequence: TGCAGCGGTTACGGGGCCGACAATGAGCAGTTCTTC.

This clonotype appeared many times. The CDR3 bases are TGTGCCAGCTCATGGGGGGAAGAGGATGAAGCTTTCTTT. It specifies CASSWGEEDEAFF. This chain joins TRBV12-3 or TRBV12-4 and TRBJ1-1; D may be TRBD1 (5 bases). The CDR3 covers 13 residues. Deletions cut 8 bases from V and 7 bases from J, with 17 bases between.

This clonotype was detected a few times. An end of the junction differs from the germline gene, which may be a read error. V and J are TRBV4-2 and TRBJ2-3; D not resolved. Germline lookup yields CDR1 LGHNA and CDR2 YNFKEQ. The CDR3 runs 15 residues. The CDR3 here is CVSSQARFFTDTQYF. DNA of the CDR3: TGTGTCAGCAGCCAAGCTAGGTTCTTCACAGATACGCAGTATTTT.

This clonotype has at least ten counts. The junction differs from germline at one of its ends, possibly a read error. V gene TRBV7-7 combines with J gene TRBJ2-1, with 8 nucleotides matching TRBD1. CDR1 is SSHAT and CDR2 is FNYEAQ in the germline V gene (reference sequence). This CDR3 has 14 amino acids. CDR3 DNA: TGTGCTAGCAGCTTAGAAGACAGGGGCCATGAGCAGTTCTTC. Encoded protein: CASSLEDRGHEQFF.

This clonotype was picked up many times. The chain employs TRBV20-1 and TRBJ2-1; possible D gene TRBD2, 6 bases. V lost 0 bases and J 9 bases, leaving 9 bases between the germline ends. This CDR3 region has 12 residues. Germline V gene data show CDR1 as DFQATT and CDR2 as SNEGSKA (reference sequence). The CDR3 protein is CSARDTSSEQFF. The CDR3 DNA follows: TGCAGTGCTAGAGACACTAGCAGTGAGCAGTTCTTC.

This chain joins TRBV7-6 and TRBJ1-1; 8 nucleotides match TRBD1. The CDR3 contains 14 residues. Germline values: CDR1 SGHVS, CDR2 FNYEAQ. The trim removed 5 bases at V and 0 bases at J, leaving 2 bases unmatched. The CDR3 nucleotides are TGTGCCAGCAGCACCAGGGGGCTGAACACTGAAGCTTTCTTT. Translation: CASSTRGLNTEAFF.

The rearrangement links TRBV12-3 or TRBV12-4 to TRBJ2-5, with TRBD1 matching over 9 bases. Germline trimming cut 5 bases from V and 4 bases from J; bases unmatched to any gene: 11. The CDR3 totals 16 residues. The CDR3 reads CASSGPQGAFVETQYF. The CDR3 nucleotides are TGTGCCAGCAGTGGCCCACAGGGGGCTTTCGTAGAGACCCAGTACTTC.

The genes are TRBV2 and TRBJ2-5, with D uncertain. Germline V gene data show CDR1 as SNHLY and CDR2 as FYNNEI. V lost 7 bases, J lost 2 bases, and 8 bases lay in between. The CDR3 consists of 12 residues. DNA for the CDR3: TGTGCCAGCACCAGGTATCAAGAGACCCAGTACTTC. Translating it yields CASTRYQETQYF. Filled out from reference TRBV2 and TRBJ2-5, the complete variable domain reads EPEVTQTPSHQVTQMGQEVILRCVPISNHLYFYWYRQILGQKVEFLVSFYNNEISEKSEIFDDQFSVERPDGSNFTLKIRSTKLEDSAMYFCASTRYQETQYFGPGTRLLVL.

This clonotype was seen a handful of times. The J gene is TRBJ2-3, the V gene TRBV18, with D possibly matching TRBD2 (6 bases). Germline-derived CDR1 and CDR2 are KGHSH and LQKENI. The V gene lost 3 bases and the J gene lost 5 bases, with 15 bases spanning the gap. The CDR3 length is 15 residues. The CDR3, as DNA: TGTGCCAGCTCACCCACCCCGGGGGATCGAGATACGCAGTATTTT. It translates to CASSPTPGDRDTQYF.

This chain connects TRBV3-1 to TRBJ1-1, with 10 bases that match TRBD1. Losses at the gene ends were 3 bases for V and 2 bases for J; bases not matched to a gene: 6. Germline CDR1 is LGHDT and CDR2 is YNNKEL (reference sequence). This CDR3 is built from 16 residues. As DNA, the CDR3 is TGTGCCAGCAGCCATGGACAGGGGGTGGGAAACACTGAAGCTTTCTTT. This sequence encodes CASSHGQGVGNTEAFF.